The 24 T cell receptor beta chains presented below share a single source sample, sequenced in a study of identifying expanded T cells in peripheral blood. Profiled with immunoSEQ multiplex PCR; TCRdb holds only in-frame clones, not every one. The table has tens of thousands of clones, around nine tenths seen once; the top ten hold around 17%. Sequencing was carried out using blood. The receptors shown here come from a person between 18 and 75 years old in good health.

The CDR3 bases are TGTGCCAGCAGCCCCTCCCCTAGCGGGAGCACCGGGGAGCTGTTTTTT. Its translation is CASSPSPSGSTGELFF. This chain connects TRBV7-7 to TRBJ2-2; 10 nucleotides match TRBD2. Germline-derived CDR1 and CDR2 are SSHAT and FNYEAQ (reference sequence). Unmatched junction bases numbered 7, after V lost 5 bases and J lost 4 bases. The CDR3 is made up of 16 amino acids.

The CDR3 here is CASSPAIRGTGGYEQYF. In nucleotides, the CDR3 is TGTGCCAGCAGTCCAGCAATCCGTGGGACAGGGGGCTACGAGCAGTACTTC. The chain uses TRBV28 and TRBJ2-7, with 11 bases matching TRBD1. Trimming at V came to 5 bases and at J to 3 bases, leaving 12 bases not matched to a gene. Per the germline V gene, CDR1 is MDHEN and CDR2 is SYDVKM. The CDR3 has 17 residues. Filled out from reference TRBV28 and TRBJ2-7, the complete variable domain reads DVKVTQSSRYLVKRTGEKVFLECVQDMDHENMFWYRQDPGLGLRLIYFSYDVKMKEKGDIPEGYSVSREKKERFSLILESASTNQTSMYLCASSPAIRGTGGYEQYFGPGTRLTVT.

This chain uses TRBV11-2 with TRBJ1-3; TRBD1 matches at 7 bases. The CDR3 runs to 15 residues. Trimming at V came to 6 bases and at J to 1 base, leaving 6 bases not matched to a gene. CDR1 is SGHAT and CDR2 is FQNNGV in the germline V gene. The CDR3 region has the DNA TGTGCCAGCAGACGACAGGGTACGTCTGGAAACACCATATATTTT. Translation gives CASRRQGTSGNTIYF.

This clone was recorded only once. The genes are TRBV7-9 and TRBJ2-3, with D perhaps TRBD2 (7 bases). Germline CDR1 is SEHNR and CDR2 is FQNEAQ (reference sequence). This CDR3 has 16 residues. V lost 4 bases, J lost 2 bases, and 16 bases lay in between. The CDR3 DNA reads as TGTGCCAGCAGCTCGAGAATCGGGGGGCTCACAGATACGCAGTATTTT. Encoded protein: CASSSRIGGLTDTQYF.

This clone is a singleton in its sample. The chain has TRBV4-3 and TRBJ2-7, with D perhaps matching TRBD1 (6 bases). The germline CDR1 and CDR2 sequences are LGHNA and YSLEER. V was cut by 1 base and J by 7 bases, with 11 bases left in between. The CDR3 runs to 13 residues. The CDR3 spells CASSQVQRGEQYF. DNA of the CDR3: TGCGCCAGCAGCCAAGTACAAAGGGGGGAGCAGTACTTC.

This rearrangement joins TRBV19 to TRBJ1-2; the D gene is possibly TRBD1 (5 bases). This CDR3 is built from 15 residues. V dropped 4 bases and J dropped 4 bases, with 16 bases sitting between them. Germline V CDR1 and CDR2: LNHDA, SQIVND (reference sequence). For the CDR3, the DNA is TGTGCCAGTAGTAAGGGGCGCTTTGAGGCCTATGGCTACACCTTC. It specifies CASSKGRFEAYGYTF.

The chain has TRBV25-1 and TRBJ1-2, with TRBD1 as a possible D gene (6 bases). This CDR3 is 14 amino acids long. The V end was cut by 6 bases, the J end by 1 base, with 12 bases between. Germline V gene sequence: CDR1 MGHDK, CDR2 SYGVNS. DNA for the CDR3: TGTGCCAGCAGCCGGGACACCTATAACTATGGCTACACCTTC. Its translation: CASSRDTYNYGYTF.

The rearrangement uses TRBV5-6 and TRBJ2-1, with a weak D call TRBD2 (5 bases). Trimming took 4 bases from V and 5 from J, leaving 13 bases between them. The CDR3 totals 14 residues. The germline V gene has CDR1 SGHDT and CDR2 YYEEEE. CDR3: CASSPGSFHNEQFF. The DNA of the CDR3 is TGTGCCAGCAGCCCGGGGTCCTTCCACAATGAGCAGTTCTTC.

The chain has TRBV19 and TRBJ1-2, with unresolved D. The CDR3 contains 16 residues. V lost 2 bases and J 0 bases, leaving 13 bases between the germline ends. CDR1 and CDR2 (germline): LNHDA, SQIVND (reference sequence). CDR3 bases: TGTGCCAGTAGTATATATTGGAATAGCCCTAACTATGGCTACACCTTC. It is translated as CASSIYWNSPNYGYTF.

The chain recombines TRBV6-5 with TRBJ1-6; unclear D gene. Per the germline V gene, CDR1 is MNHEY and CDR2 is SVGAGI. The CDR3 length is 15 residues. Trimming took off 0 bases at V and 10 bases at J, with 13 bases between the two ends. In DNA form, the CDR3 reads TGTGCCAGCAGTTACTCGATGTTGGGAGACTCACCCCTCCACTTT. Protein: CASSYSMLGDSPLHF.

Only one count was recorded for this clone. The chain is built from TRBV9 and TRBJ1-1; tentative D call: TRBD1 (6 bases). Trimming pared 4 bases from V and 0 bases from J, leaving 19 bases between. Germline CDR1 SGDLS, CDR2 YYNGEE. The CDR3 loop spans 17 amino acids. The DNA of the CDR3 is TGTGCCAGCAGCCCCCGATGGGGGGCTAGCATGAACACTGAAGCTTTCTTT. As protein: CASSPRWGASMNTEAFF.

J is TRBJ2-7 and V is TRBV19; 10 nucleotides align to TRBD1. The CDR3 covers 14 residues. Losses at the gene ends were 6 bases for V and 6 bases for J; bases not matched to a gene: 8. CDR1 and CDR2 (germline): LNHDA, SQIVND (reference sequence). The CDR3 DNA is TGTGCCAGTAGGGACCGACAGGGGGCCTCCGAGCAGTACTTC. This encodes CASRDRQGASEQYF.

The chain recombines TRBV15 with TRBJ1-6; D call uncertain. CDR1 is LNHNV, CDR2 YYDKDF, per germline (reference sequence). The CDR3 runs 14 residues. V was trimmed by 0 bases and J by 13 bases, leaving 13 bases between them. The CDR3 nucleotides read TGTGCCACCAGCAGAGATTTAGGCAGATATCCCCTCCACTTT. Amino acids: CATSRDLGRYPLHF.

This sequence joins TRBV5-6 and TRBJ1-5; no definite D call. Germline loops: CDR1 SGHDT, CDR2 YYEEEE. Between the trimmed V and J ends, which lost 0 bases and 4 bases, there was a span of 8 bases. The CDR3 has 14 amino acids. CDR3 sequence reads: CASSLGAVNQPQHF. The CDR3 DNA sequence: TGTGCCAGCAGCTTGGGGGCAGTAAATCAGCCCCAGCATTTT.

V is TRBV5-4 and J is TRBJ2-5; TRBD2 agrees at 12 bases. The CDR3 length is 18 residues. Unmatched junction bases numbered 15, after V lost 4 bases and J lost 5 bases. Germline V gene data show CDR1 as SGHNT and CDR2 as YYREEE (reference sequence). CDR3 protein: CASSPGLAGGIKMETQYF. CDR3 coding DNA: TGTGCCAGCAGCCCTGGCCTAGCGGGGGGGATCAAGATGGAGACCCAGTACTTC.

CDR3: CASSLGLAGAPLETQYF. DNA for the CDR3: TGTGCCAGCAGTTTAGGACTAGCGGGGGCCCCGTTGGAGACCCAGTACTTC. V and J are TRBV27 and TRBJ2-5, with 13 bases that match TRBD2. Germline trimming cut 2 bases from V and 5 bases from J; bases unmatched to any gene: 8. The V gene's germline CDR1 is MNHEY and CDR2 SMNVEV (reference sequence). This CDR3 region has 17 residues.

Points on this clone: A read error may account for a junction end that differs from germline. This chain uses TRBV5-6 with TRBJ2-7; tentatively, D is TRBD1 (6 bases). The CDR3 length is 14 residues. Looked up from germline, CDR1 is SGHDT and CDR2 is YYEEEE. CDR3 nucleotide sequence: TGTGCCAGCAGCTTGGGACAGGTATGGTACGGGCAGTACTTC. It encodes CASSLGQVWYGQYF.

This clone has a handful of counts. The chain recombines TRBV19 with TRBJ2-2; perhaps TRBD2 as D (5 bases). The CDR3 contains 13 residues. The ends were cut back, 7 bases at V and 9 bases at J, with 15 bases in the middle. In germline, CDR1 is LNHDA, CDR2 SQIVND (reference sequence). This CDR3 reads CASTHVFGRELFF. The DNA for the CDR3 is TGTGCCAGTACCCACGTATTCGGGAGGGAGCTGTTTTTT. Filled out from reference TRBV19 and TRBJ2-2, the complete variable domain reads DGGITQSPKYLFRKEGQNVTLSCEQNLNHDAMYWYRQDPGQGLRLIYYSQIVNDFQKGDIAEGYSVSREKKESFPLTVTSAQKNPTAFYLCASTHVFGRELFFGEGSRLTVL.

CDR3 in DNA: TGTGCCAGCAGCTATTCAAGGGGATCGAGTTGGTACCAAGAGACCCAGTACTTC. Protein sequence: CASSYSRGSSWYQETQYF. The rearrangement joins TRBV5-6 to TRBJ2-5; possibly TRBD1 for D (5 bases). V lost 3 bases, J lost 0 bases, and 21 bases lay in between. The CDR3 extends over 18 amino acids. Germline CDR1 SGHDT, CDR2 YYEEEE. Using reference TRBV5-6 and TRBJ2-5 for the parts outside the CDR3, the full variable domain is DAGVTQSPTHLIKTRGQQVTLRCSPKSGHDTVSWYQQALGQGPQFIFQYYEEEERQRGNFPDRFSGHQFPNYSSELNVNALLLGDSALYLCASSYSRGSSWYQETQYFGPGTRLLVL.

CDR3 residues: CAIRAREGQYNEQFF. CDR3 nucleotides: TGTGCCATCAGGGCGAGAGAGGGGCAATACAATGAGCAGTTCTTC. The V and J genes are TRBV10-3 and TRBJ2-1, with D perhaps assigned TRBD1 or TRBD2 (5 bases each). Germline-derived CDR1 and CDR2 are ENHRY and SYGVKD. The CDR3 loop spans 15 amino acids. The ends were cut back, 6 bases at V and 4 bases at J, with 16 bases in the middle.

V gene TRBV11-2 combines with J gene TRBJ1-2; D remains ambiguous. This CDR3 is 13 amino acids long. Trimming left V 2 bases short and J 2 bases short, with 6 bases between. Germline assignment: CDR1 SGHAT and CDR2 FQNNGV. The CDR3 is CASSLTLNYGYTF. The CDR3 nucleotides read TGTGCCAGCAGCTTAACCCTAAACTATGGCTACACCTTC.

The V call is TRBV5-4, the J call TRBJ1-5; the D is unclear. V was pared by 0 bases and J by 3 bases, with 7 bases between. This CDR3 has 14 amino acids. Germline-derived CDR1 and CDR2 are SGHNT and YYREEE (reference sequence). The CDR3 sequence is CASSLDPHNQPQHF. The CDR3 DNA is TGTGCCAGCAGCTTGGACCCCCACAATCAGCCCCAGCATTTT. The full variable domain, in which reference TRBV5-4 and TRBJ1-5 provide the parts outside the CDR3, is ETGVTQSPTHLIKTRGQQVTLRCSSQSGHNTVSWYQQALGQGPQFIFQYYREEENGRGNFPPRFSGLQFPNYSSELNVNALELDDSALYLCASSLDPHNQPQHFGDGTRLSIL.

The J gene is TRBJ2-7, the V gene TRBV28; D call uncertain. The CDR3 extends over 15 amino acids. Trimming stripped 6 bases from V and 1 base from J, with 16 bases between. Germline-derived CDR1 and CDR2 are MDHEN and SYDVKM. In DNA form, the CDR3 reads TGTGCCAGCAGGCCGGGTCCTCTTCCATCCTACGAGCAGTACTTC. This encodes CASRPGPLPSYEQYF.

V and J are TRBV6-5 and TRBJ1-1, with 7 bases lining up with TRBD1. Germline V gene lookup returns CDR1 MNHEY and CDR2 SVGAGI. The CDR3 length is 15 residues. With V trimmed by 6 bases and J by 3 bases, 10 bases remained unmatched. The CDR3 DNA reads TGTGCCAGCAGCCCCGCCGGGACAGCCCACACTGAAGCTTTCTTT. Protein sequence: CASSPAGTAHTEAFF.